This TCR beta chain was captured by sequencing in a study of blood T cell repertoires in COVID-19. Study overall: PBMCs, B-cell-depleted T cells, or T cells provided the cDNA or gDNA that made up the material.

Assay used: immunoSEQ multiplex PCR; TCRdb lists only in-frame clones, some missing. Among approximately 270,000 clones listed, over 80% were seen once. Sequenced input: PBMCs or T cells enriched from blood (not recorded which). This TCR was sampled from a human donor in a cohort exposed to, infected with or recovered from COVID-19 (not recorded which). The donor label of this sample is uncertain.

The CDR3 here is CASSEASTGFYEQYF. The CDR3, as DNA: TGTGCCAGCAGTGAAGCGTCCACAGGGTTTTACGAGCAGTACTTC. The chain joins TRBV2 to TRBJ2-7, with a possible D match to TRBD1 (6 bases). In germline, CDR1 is SNHLY, CDR2 FYNNEI. CDR3 size: 15 residues. V shed 0 bases and J shed 4 bases, with 13 bases lying between them.